The T cell receptor (beta chain) described here comes from a study of T cell clonotyping in hematopoietic cell transplantation. Method: immunoSEQ multiplex PCR; TCRdb's copy keeps in-frame clones and lacks some. The sample has 10,000 to 15,000 clones, roughly 92% seen once. The sequenced sample was PBMCs, obtained 100 days after allogeneic stem cell transplant. The clonotype comes from a female patient aged 50 to 65 who had an allogeneic stem cell transplant from an unrelated donor, so the T cells may come from the graft donor. Some clones in this sample may be carry-over from other donors' samples.

CDR3 DNA sequence: TGCGCCAGCAGCCGAGACGGAGGGTATGGCTACACCTTC. This gives the protein CASSRDGGYGYTF. The V gene is TRBV4-3, the J gene TRBJ1-2; no clear D gene. V lost 4 bases and J lost 5, with 11 bases in between. The CDR3 spans 13 residues. CDR1 is LGHNA, CDR2 YSLEER, per germline.